This record looks at one TCR beta chain sequence and its context. Its antigen is still unknown. Germline loops: CDR1 SGHVS, CDR2 FQNEAQ. Trimming removed 5 bases from V and 4 bases from J, with 14 bases in between. This CDR3 is built from 14 residues. The PCR template was genomic DNA. The TCR beta CDR3 region was amplified using 30 forward and 13 reverse primers. TCRdb used MiXCR to reprocess the multiplex PCR reads, holding one entry per CDR3 protein. The data hold 250,000 or so distinct CDR3 sequences, with 45% to 60% observed a single time. This sample was included in a study of type 1 and type 2 diabetes patients. Overall study context: Samples came from type 1 diabetic, type 2 diabetic or nondiabetic people, recruited in China. CD4+ or CD8+ T cells were positively selected from PBMCs with microbeads.

Study results and limitations: In type 2 diabetes, highly-expanded CD4+ clones took a median roughly 4% of reads.

V is TRBV7-8 and J is TRBJ1-2, with D possibly being TRBD1 (6 bases). The sample comprised peripheral blood mononuclear cells (PBMCs). The origin of this receptor is a man younger than 35 with type 2 diabetes. The CDR3 sequence: CASSQGGGPYGYTF. For the CDR3, the DNA is TGTGCCAGCAGCCAAGGGGGAGGTCCCTATGGCTACACCTTC. The complete variable domain, with remaining parts taken from reference TRBV7-8 and TRBJ1-2, reads GAGVSQSPRYKVAKRGQDVALRCDPISGHVSLFWYQQALGQGPEFLTYFQNEAQLDKSGLPSDRFFAERPEGSVSTLKIQRTQQEDSAVYLCASSQGGGPYGYTFGSGTRLTVV.